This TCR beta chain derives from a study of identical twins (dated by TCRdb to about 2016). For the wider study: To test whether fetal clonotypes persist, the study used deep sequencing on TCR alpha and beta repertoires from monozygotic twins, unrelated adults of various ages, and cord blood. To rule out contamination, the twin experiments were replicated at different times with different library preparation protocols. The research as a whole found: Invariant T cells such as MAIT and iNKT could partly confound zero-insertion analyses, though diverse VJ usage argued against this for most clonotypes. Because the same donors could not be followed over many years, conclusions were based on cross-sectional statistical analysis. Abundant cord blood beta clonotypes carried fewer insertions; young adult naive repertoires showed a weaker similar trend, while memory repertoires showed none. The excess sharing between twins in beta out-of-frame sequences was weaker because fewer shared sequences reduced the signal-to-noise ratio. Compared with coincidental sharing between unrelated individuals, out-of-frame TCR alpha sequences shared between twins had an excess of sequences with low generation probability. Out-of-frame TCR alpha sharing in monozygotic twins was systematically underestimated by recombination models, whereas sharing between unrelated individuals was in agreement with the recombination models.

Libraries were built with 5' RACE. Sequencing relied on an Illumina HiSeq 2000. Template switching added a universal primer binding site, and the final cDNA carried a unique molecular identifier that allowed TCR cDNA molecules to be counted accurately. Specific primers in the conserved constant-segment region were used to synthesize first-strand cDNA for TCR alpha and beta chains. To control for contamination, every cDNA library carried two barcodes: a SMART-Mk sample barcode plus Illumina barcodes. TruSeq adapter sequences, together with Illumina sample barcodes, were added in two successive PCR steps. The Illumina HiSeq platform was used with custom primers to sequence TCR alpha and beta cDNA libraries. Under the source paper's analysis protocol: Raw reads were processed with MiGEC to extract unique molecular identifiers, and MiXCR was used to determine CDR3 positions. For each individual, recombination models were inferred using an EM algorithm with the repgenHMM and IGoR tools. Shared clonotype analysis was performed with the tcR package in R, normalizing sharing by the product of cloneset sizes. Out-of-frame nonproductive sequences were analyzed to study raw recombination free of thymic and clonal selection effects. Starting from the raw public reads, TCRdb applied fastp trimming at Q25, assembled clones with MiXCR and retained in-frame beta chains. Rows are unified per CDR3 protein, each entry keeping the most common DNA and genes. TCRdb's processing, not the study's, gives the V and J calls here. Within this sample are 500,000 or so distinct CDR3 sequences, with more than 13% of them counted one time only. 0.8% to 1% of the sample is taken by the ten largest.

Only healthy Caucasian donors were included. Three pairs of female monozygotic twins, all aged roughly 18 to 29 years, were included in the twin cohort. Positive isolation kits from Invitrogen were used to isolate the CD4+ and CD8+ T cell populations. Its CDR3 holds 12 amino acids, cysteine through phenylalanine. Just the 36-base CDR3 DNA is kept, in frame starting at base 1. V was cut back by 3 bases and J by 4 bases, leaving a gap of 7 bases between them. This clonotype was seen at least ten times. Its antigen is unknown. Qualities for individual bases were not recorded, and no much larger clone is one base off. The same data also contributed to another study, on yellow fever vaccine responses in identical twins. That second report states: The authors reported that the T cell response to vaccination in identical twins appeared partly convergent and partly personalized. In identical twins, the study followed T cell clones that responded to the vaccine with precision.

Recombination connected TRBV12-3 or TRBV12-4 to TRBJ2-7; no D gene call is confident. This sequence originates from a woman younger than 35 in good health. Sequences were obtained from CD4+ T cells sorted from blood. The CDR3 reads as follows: CASSFQSYEQYF. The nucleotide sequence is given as TGTGCCAGCAGTTTTCAGTCTTACGAGCAGTACTTC.